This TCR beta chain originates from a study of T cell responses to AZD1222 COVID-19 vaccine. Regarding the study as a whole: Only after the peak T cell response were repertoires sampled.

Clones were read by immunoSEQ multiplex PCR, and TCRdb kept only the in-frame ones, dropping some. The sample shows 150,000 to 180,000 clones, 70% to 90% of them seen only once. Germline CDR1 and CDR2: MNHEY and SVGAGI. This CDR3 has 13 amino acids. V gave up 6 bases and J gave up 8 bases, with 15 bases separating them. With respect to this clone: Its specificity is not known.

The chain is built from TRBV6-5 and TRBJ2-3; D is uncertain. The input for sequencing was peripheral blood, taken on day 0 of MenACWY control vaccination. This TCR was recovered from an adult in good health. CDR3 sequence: CASSPPIQATQYF. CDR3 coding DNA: TGTGCCAGCAGCCCACCGATCCAAGCTACGCAGTATTTT.